The 28 T cell receptor beta chains reported below all come from one sample, sequenced in a study of graft-versus-host responses after intestinal transplantation. These receptors have no known antigen. The repertoire was sequenced with immunoSEQ multiplex PCR; TCRdb's copy has only in-frame clones and lacks some. Of more than 65,000 clones in the sample, roughly 87% are singletons; the top ten hold approximately 1.2%. The sample consisted of unstimulated CD8+ T cells sorted from spleen or lymph node cells, taken before intestinal transplant. These receptor sequences come from a human donor who received an intestinal transplant.

This chain links TRBV9 with TRBJ1-6, with D tentatively TRBD1 (6 bases). Germline V CDR1 and CDR2: SGDLS, YYNGEE. This CDR3 has 16 amino acids. Trimming cost V 2 bases and J 7 bases, with 16 bases left between them. This CDR3 is CASSVDPGTLNSPLHF. CDR3 in DNA: TGTGCCAGCAGCGTGGATCCGGGGACACTGAATTCACCCCTCCACTTT.

This chain uses TRBV14 with TRBJ1-1; 12 nucleotides line up with TRBD1. The CDR3 is 19 residues long. The trim removed 1 base at V and 3 bases at J, leaving 12 bases unmatched. The germline CDR1 and CDR2 sequences are SGHDN and FVKESK. The CDR3 nucleotides read TGTGCCAGCAGCCAAGTCGGGCGGGACAGGGGGCGTCTGGACACTGAAGCTTTCTTT. It encodes CASSQVGRDRGRLDTEAFF.

V gene TRBV27 combines with J gene TRBJ1-4; D call uncertain. This CDR3 has 14 amino acids. Germline-derived CDR1 and CDR2 are MNHEY and SMNVEV (reference sequence). Trimming removed 5 bases from V and 0 bases from J, with 7 bases in between. CDR3 in DNA: TGTGCCAGCAGTACGGTTGCAACTAATGAAAAACTGTTTTTT. This encodes CASSTVATNEKLFF.

This clone was seen a single time. The V call is TRBV9, the J call TRBJ2-7, with D perhaps matching TRBD1 (9 bases). This CDR3 has 14 amino acids. Germline CDR1 is SGDLS and CDR2 is YYNGEE. The germline V and J ends were trimmed by 7 bases and 1 base, with 15 bases remaining between them. CDR3 DNA: TGTGCCAGCGCGGGGGGACAGGGTTCCTACGAGCAGTACTTC. Protein product: CASAGGQGSYEQYF.

The J gene is TRBJ1-2, the V gene TRBV9; D possibly corresponds to TRBD1 (6 bases). Trimming shortened V by 4 bases and J by 3 bases, and 10 bases separated the two germline ends. The CDR3 loop spans 13 amino acids. The V gene's germline CDR1 is SGDLS and CDR2 YYNGEE. For the CDR3, the DNA is TGTGCCAGCAGCCAATCAGGGGACTATGGCTACACCTTC. Its protein product is CASSQSGDYGYTF.

The chain links TRBV9 to TRBJ1-1; the match to TRBD1 covers 7 bases. V was clipped by 3 bases and J by 3 bases; unmatched bases: 11. Germline CDR1 is SGDLS and CDR2 is YYNGEE. This CDR3 is 16 amino acids long. This CDR3 is CASSAGQQGGYTEAFF. The CDR3 bases are TGTGCCAGCAGCGCGGGACAGCAAGGTGGGTACACTGAAGCTTTCTTT.

The V call is TRBV29-1, the J call TRBJ1-2; TRBD1 matches 7 bases. The germline V gene has CDR1 SQVTM and CDR2 ANQGSEA. J lost 6 bases, V lost 4 bases, and 2 bases had no gene match. This CDR3 spans 11 amino acids. CDR3 coding DNA: TGCAGCGTTGTACAGGGGAATGGCTACACCTTC. It is translated as CSVVQGNGYTF.

The sample holds a few counts of this clone. This sequence joins TRBV9 and TRBJ2-1, with TRBD2 identical over 7 bases. CDR3 length: 14 residues. CDR1 SGDLS and CDR2 YYNGEE come from the germline V gene. V lost 2 bases and J lost 3; bases outside the gene matches: 2. CDR3 sequence: CASSVAGDYNEQFF. The CDR3 region has the DNA TGTGCCAGCAGCGTGGCGGGGGACTACAATGAGCAGTTCTTC.

This clone was seen once. This CDR3 reads CASSLDTYEQYF. CDR3 DNA sequence: TGTGCCAGCAGTTTGGACACCTACGAGCAGTACTTC. The chain combines TRBV6-5 with TRBJ2-5; the D gene is possibly TRBD1 (5 bases). TRBJ2-7 matches the DNA end more closely, so the J call is doubtful. Per germline, CDR1 MNHEY and CDR2 SVGAGI. The CDR3 has 12 residues.

The chain links TRBV5-6 to TRBJ1-5, with 9 bases that match TRBD1. This CDR3 contains 13 residues. Germline CDR1 is SGHDT and CDR2 is YYEEEE. With 0 bases clipped from V and 8 bases from J, the junction kept 0 bases outside the gene matches. The DNA of the CDR3 is TGTGCCAGCAGCTTGGGGACAGGGGAGCCCCAGCATTTT. The encoded protein is CASSLGTGEPQHF.

This chain's CDR3 is CASTGGPLYGYTF. In DNA, the CDR3 is TGTGCCAGCACCGGGGGTCCCCTCTATGGCTACACCTTC. The J gene is TRBJ1-2, the V gene TRBV13; TRBD1 might be the D (5 bases). Per germline, CDR1 PRHDT and CDR2 FYEKMQ (reference sequence). The CDR3 is 13 residues long. V was shortened by 7 bases and J by 4 bases, with 13 bases between the two germline ends.

The sample holds one count of this clone. The CDR3 sequence: CASSMVAVNQPQHF. The CDR3 DNA reads as TGTGCCAGTAGTATGGTGGCAGTCAATCAGCCCCAGCATTTT. The chain has TRBV19 and TRBJ1-5; no firm D call. The germline V gene encodes CDR1 LNHDA and CDR2 SQIVND (reference sequence). This CDR3 spans 14 amino acids. The germline V and J ends were trimmed by 3 bases and 3 bases, with 9 bases remaining between them.

The J gene is TRBJ1-3, the V gene TRBV6-1; the D is unclear. Germline V gives CDR1 MNHNS, CDR2 SASEGT. This CDR3 comprises 15 residues. The V end lost 8 bases, the J end lost 0 bases, and 14 bases lay between the germline ends. The CDR3 DNA reads as TGTGCCAGCGGGAGACTGGCCAACTCTGGAAACACCATATATTTT. Translated, it gives CASGRLANSGNTIYF.

The gene calls are TRBV11-2 and TRBJ2-7, with TRBD1 as a possible D gene (5 bases). Germline V CDR1 and CDR2: SGHAT, FQNNGV. The CDR3 spans 12 residues. V was clipped by 6 bases and J by 0 bases, with 6 bases between them. As DNA, the CDR3 is TGTGCCAGCAGGGGGCCCTCCTACGAGCAGTACTTC. It yields the protein CASRGPSYEQYF.

The genes are TRBV2 and TRBJ2-7; D is unresolved. Germline assignment: CDR1 SNHLY and CDR2 FYNNEI. The CDR3 runs 16 residues. V was clipped by 7 bases and J by 3 bases, with 22 bases between them. The CDR3 DNA reads TGTGCCAGCAACGTAAACGTCCCCACCACCAGCTACGAGCAGTACTTC. This sequence encodes CASNVNVPTTSYEQYF.

This clone was seen only a few times. The chain joins TRBV4-1 to TRBJ1-5; D ambiguous. The length of the CDR3 is 11 residues. Trimming pared 3 bases from V and 12 bases from J, leaving 9 bases between. Per germline, CDR1 MGHRA and CDR2 YSYEKL. This chain's CDR3 is CASSHAGIQHF. In nucleotides, the CDR3 is TGCGCCAGCAGCCACGCCGGGATCCAGCATTTT.

The V call is TRBV4-2, the J call TRBJ2-1, with 8 bases aligning to TRBD2. CDR1 and CDR2 (germline): LGHNA, YNFKEQ. Trimming cost V 7 bases and J 2 bases; bases outside gene matches: 7. CDR3 length: 15 amino acids. The CDR3 DNA follows: TGTGCCAGCACCCAGGAGCGGGGGCCCTACAATGAGCAGTTCTTC. This encodes CASTQERGPYNEQFF.

Turning to this clone: This same CDR3 is encoded by further DNA sequences in the sample. V usage is TRBV4-1 and J usage is TRBJ2-5; 7 nucleotides agree with TRBD2. The CDR3 loop spans 16 amino acids. The trim removed 2 bases at V and 2 bases at J, leaving 8 bases unmatched. Per germline, CDR1 MGHRA and CDR2 YSYEKL. CDR3 loop: CASSQLPGLPQETQYF. The CDR3 bases are TGCGCCAGCAGCCAACTTCCGGGACTACCACAAGAGACCCAGTACTTC.

This clone was seen once. This chain joins TRBV7-9 and TRBJ2-4; D gene uncertain. CDR1 SEHNR and CDR2 FQNEAQ come from the germline V gene (reference sequence). The CDR3 contains 12 residues. Trimming stripped 1 base from V and 10 bases from J, with 8 bases between. For the CDR3, the DNA is TGTGCCAGCAGCTTAGATTCCCGGATTCAGTACTTC. Protein product: CASSLDSRIQYF.

CDR3 protein: CASSQLPDRGDTGELFF. The CDR3 DNA follows: TGCGCCAGCAGCCAACTTCCGGACAGGGGCGACACCGGGGAGCTGTTTTTT. J is TRBJ2-2 and V is TRBV4-1; 9 bases agree with TRBD1. V lost 2 bases to trimming and J lost 3 bases; unmatched junction nucleotides: 7. Germline V gene data show CDR1 as MGHRA and CDR2 as YSYEKL. The CDR3 covers 17 residues.

This clone was counted a single time. The gene calls are TRBV7-6 and TRBJ1-1, with no clear D. This CDR3 comprises 13 residues. CDR1 is SGHVS, CDR2 FNYEAQ, per germline. Trimming pared 4 bases from V and 1 base from J, leaving 7 bases between. The chain's CDR3 is CASSSRGNTEAFF. In DNA, the CDR3 is TGTGCCAGCAGCTCCCGGGGGAACACTGAAGCTTTCTTT.

This clone was seen a few times. A junction boundary mismatches the germline segment, possibly from a read error. The chain joins TRBV7-7 to TRBJ2-5; D may be TRBD2 (5 bases). Germline V gives CDR1 SSHAT, CDR2 FNYEAQ (reference sequence). The CDR3 sequence is 15 residues long. In DNA form, the CDR3 reads TGTGCTAGCAGCTTACGTCCCCTAGCAATGGAGACCCAGTACTTC. Encoded protein: CASSLRPLAMETQYF. The variable domain in full, completed from reference TRBV7-7 and TRBJ2-5, reads GAGVSQSPRYKVTKRGQDVTLRCDPISSHATLYWYQQALGQGPEFLTYFNYEAQPDKSGLPSDRFSAERPEGSISTLTIQRTEQRDSAMYRCASSLRPLAMETQYFGPGTRLLVL.

This chain uses TRBV5-6 with TRBJ1-1; 8 bases match TRBD1. V lost 0 bases to trimming and J lost 6 bases; unmatched junction nucleotides: 13. This CDR3 has 17 residues. Germline V CDR1 and CDR2: SGHDT, YYEEEE. The CDR3 is CASSLGAGGSLFAEAFF. Here the CDR3 DNA reads TGTGCCAGCAGCTTGGGAGCAGGGGGCTCGCTTTTCGCTGAAGCTTTCTTT.

A single count supports this clone. This same CDR3 is encoded by further DNA sequences in the sample. The chain links TRBV2 to TRBJ2-3, with D possibly matching TRBD2 (6 bases). From germline, CDR1 is SNHLY and CDR2 FYNNEI. V lost 3 bases to trimming and J lost 0 bases, with 10 bases between them. The CDR3 sequence is 15 residues long. CDR3 amino acids: CASSDDGSSTDTQYF. CDR3 coding DNA: TGTGCCAGCAGTGATGACGGGAGTAGCACAGATACGCAGTATTTT.

The chain employs TRBV5-1 and TRBJ2-2; D might be TRBD2 (6 bases). The germline V and J ends were trimmed by 4 bases and 0 bases, with 19 bases remaining between them. The CDR3 is 18 amino acids. From germline, CDR1 is SGHRS and CDR2 YFSETQ. The CDR3 DNA sequence: TGCGCCAGCAGCCGGGAGTGTTGCTGGGAGTCGAACACCGGGGAGCTGTTTTTT. This codes for CASSRECCWESNTGELFF.

This chain joins TRBV10-3 and TRBJ2-5; 10 bases line up with TRBD1. The J segment lost 3 bases and the V segment lost 4 bases, leaving 8 bases of the junction unmatched. Germline lookup yields CDR1 ENHRY and CDR2 SYGVKD. This CDR3 spans 16 amino acids. The CDR3 DNA follows: TGTGCCATCAGTGCAGGACAGGGGGAATACGAAGAGACCCAGTACTTC. Translating gives CAISAGQGEYEETQYF.

This clone was recorded only once. An end of the junction does not agree with germline; a read error may underlie this. Other nucleotide sequences from this sample produce the same CDR3. CDR3 protein: CASSDQQGSNYGYTF. CDR3 nucleotides: TGTGCTAGCAGCGATCAACAGGGATCTAACTATGGCTACACCTTC. This chain uses TRBV7-9 with TRBJ1-2; a weak D match, TRBD1 (6 bases). CDR3 length: 15 amino acids. Germline-derived CDR1 and CDR2 are SEHNR and FQNEAQ (reference sequence). The full variable domain, rest sourced from reference TRBV7-9 and TRBJ1-2, is DTGVSQNPRHKITKRGQNVTFRCDPISEHNRLYWYRQTLGQGPEFLTYFQNEAQLEKSRLLSDRFSAERPKGSFSTLEIQRTEQGDSAMYLCASSDQQGSNYGYTFGSGTRLTVV.

The rearrangement joins TRBV7-6 to TRBJ1-1; no clear D gene. V was pared by 3 bases and J by 5 bases, with 7 bases between. Per germline, CDR1 SGHVS and CDR2 FNYEAQ. This CDR3 has 12 amino acids. In DNA, the CDR3 is TGTGCCAGCAGCTTGCCCGGGACTGAAGCTTTCTTT. Protein: CASSLPGTEAFF.